One sample yielded the 11 T cell receptor beta chains listed below, sequenced in a study of T cells in Graves' hyperthyroidism and ophthalmopathy. The investigators amplified TCR beta CDR3 regions from RNA transcripts. First-round RT-PCR targeting the TCR CDR3 was performed with the HTBI primer set. TCRdb recomputed calls from the multiplex PCR reads with MiXCR, one row per CDR3 protein. The table includes about 740,000 distinct CDR3 sequences, 11% to 15% detected once. The sample taken for sequencing was blood. The receptor source for this set is a woman aged 18 to 35 with Graves' hyperthyroidism.

This clonotype was seen ten or more times. This chain joins TRBV9 and TRBJ2-1, with D possibly matching TRBD2 (5 bases). Trimming cost V 0 bases and J 1 base, with 11 bases left between them. The CDR3 consists of 16 residues. The germline gives CDR1 SGDLS, CDR2 YYNGEE. CDR3 coding DNA: TGTGCCAGCAGCGTAGAACTAGTTCCTTCCTACAATGAGCAGTTCTTC. It codes for CASSVELVPSYNEQFF.

This clonotype was seen only a few times. The chain combines TRBV20-1 with TRBJ2-7, with 13 bases identical to TRBD2. CDR3 size: 14 residues. J gave up 5 bases and V 7 bases, and 8 bases lay outside the gene matches. The V gene's germline CDR1 is DFQATT and CDR2 SNEGSKA (reference sequence). The CDR3: CSGRTSGRTNEQYF. In DNA, the CDR3 is TGCAGTGGACGGACTAGCGGGAGAACGAACGAGCAGTACTTC.

This clonotype showed up many times. This rearrangement joins TRBV3-1 to TRBJ1-2; maybe TRBD1 (6 bases). The CDR3 consists of 14 residues. CDR1 and CDR2 (germline): LGHDT, YNNKEL (reference sequence). The ends were cut back, 4 bases at V and 7 bases at J, with 16 bases in the middle. In DNA, the CDR3 is TGTGCCAGCAGCCCCTGGGACAACAGGGTTGGCTACACCTTC. Translating gives CASSPWDNRVGYTF.

This clonotype came up a few times. The rearrangement joins TRBV29-1 to TRBJ2-5, with 9 bases identical to TRBD2. This CDR3 contains 16 residues. Losses at the gene ends were 7 bases for V and 5 bases for J; bases not matched to a gene: 17. The germline V gene has CDR1 SQVTM and CDR2 ANQGSEA. The CDR3 coding sequence is TGCAGCGCGCCGGCTAGCGGGAATTTGGGTCGGGAGACCCAGTACTTC. This codes for CSAPASGNLGRETQYF.

The sample holds many counts of this clonotype. CDR3 nucleotides: TGTGCCAGCAGCAAGGGACGGAAATTGGACTATGGCTACACCTTC. Residues: CASSKGRKLDYGYTF. This chain joins TRBV7-8 and TRBJ1-2, with TRBD1 as a possible D gene (5 bases). V was pared by 5 bases and J by 3 bases, with 16 bases between. The CDR3 consists of 15 residues. The V gene's germline CDR1 is SGHVS and CDR2 FQNEAQ.

This clonotype was observed many times. CDR3 in DNA: TGCAGTGGACCGGGACAGGGGGCTGGCTACACCTTC. This gives the protein CSGPGQGAGYTF. The V gene is TRBV20-1, the J gene TRBJ1-2; TRBD1 matches 12 bases. V lost 7 bases to trimming and J lost 7 bases; unmatched junction nucleotides: 4. The CDR3 spans 12 residues. Germline V lookup: CDR1 DFQATT, CDR2 SNEGSKA (reference sequence).

This clonotype was counted only a few times. This chain links TRBV20-1 with TRBJ2-5; TRBD1 or TRBD2 may be the D gene (5 bases each). Trimming left V 5 bases short and J 2 bases short, with 12 bases between. This CDR3 region has 13 residues. CDR1 is DFQATT and CDR2 is SNEGSKA in the germline V gene (reference sequence). The CDR3 region is CSAALGAQETQYF. The DNA for the CDR3 is TGCAGTGCTGCCCTCGGGGCACAAGAGACCCAGTACTTC.

This clonotype came up many times. V is TRBV27 and J is TRBJ1-1; D gene uncertain. The CDR3 length is 15 residues. Per germline, CDR1 MNHEY and CDR2 SMNVEV (reference sequence). The V and J ends lost 3 bases and 1 base respectively, with 12 bases between them. The CDR3 DNA is TGTGCCAGCAGTTTTAGTCCTACCCCGAACACTGAAGCTTTCTTT. The encoded protein is CASSFSPTPNTEAFF.

As regards this clonotype: This may stem from a read error, because a much larger clone lies one nucleotide away. The V and J genes are TRBV6-5 and TRBJ2-7; 8 bases are shared with TRBD1. The J call may be faulty, since TRBJ2-1 better matches the DNA end. CDR3 length equals 16 residues. Per germline, CDR1 MNHEY and CDR2 SVGAGI. As DNA, the CDR3 is TGTGCCAGCAGTTACCGACCGGGACAGGTCTCCTACGAGCAGTTCTTC. Residues: CASSYRPGQVSYEQFF.

Comments on this clonotype: Since a much larger clone is just one base distant, this may be a read error. CDR3 in DNA: TGTGCCAGCAGCTTACGGCCACTAGCTGGTCTCTCCTGCAATGAGCAGTTCTTC. It encodes CASSLRPLAGLSCNEQFF. The V gene is TRBV7-2, the J gene TRBJ2-1; D may be TRBD2 (6 bases). Germline V gene lookup returns CDR1 SGHTA and CDR2 FQGNSA. The CDR3 is made up of 18 amino acids.

In this sample, this clonotype turned up a few times. V usage is TRBV7-3 and J usage is TRBJ2-5; D possibly corresponds to TRBD1 (5 bases). Germline V gives CDR1 SGHTA, CDR2 FQGTGA. The CDR3 loop spans 15 amino acids. Trimming removed 5 bases at V and 5 bases at J, with 18 bases between. CDR3 nucleotides: TGTGCCAGCAGCAAAAGTTTCGCAGGGTCCGAGACCCAGTACTTC. It encodes CASSKSFAGSETQYF.